Listed below are T cell receptor beta chains from one sample, sequenced in a study of T cell responses to AZD1222 COVID-19 vaccine. Clones were read by immunoSEQ multiplex PCR, and TCRdb kept only the in-frame ones, dropping some. This sample has roughly 120,000 clones, with 88% found just once. The sample here was peripheral blood, taken on day 0 of AZD1222 vaccination. These receptors all come from an adult in good health. The CDR3 runs from the conserved cysteine through the conserved F or W. A D gene is named only where the DNA matches it firmly. A row's size may be missing; if present it is once, few, many or a size class.

V	D	size	J	CDR3	DNA
TRBV7-9	-	once	TRBJ2-7	CASSLALRQGGDYEQYF	TGTGCCAGCAGCTTAGCGCTGAGGCAGGGGGGCGACTACGAGCAGTACTTC
TRBV10-3	-	-	TRBJ1-1	CAISELGEGAEAFF	TGTGCCATCAGTGAGTTGGGGGAGGGAGCTGAAGCTTTCTTT
TRBV28	-	-	TRBJ2-1	CASRPRGPTNEQFF	TGTGCCAGCAGACCCCGGGGTCCCACTAATGAGCAGTTCTTC
TRBV25-1	TRBD2	-	TRBJ2-1	CASIRAGGFGNEQFF	TGTGCCAGCATAAGAGCGGGAGGGTTCGGCAATGAGCAGTTCTTC
TRBV28	-	-	TRBJ2-3	CASSTGTDGTDTQYF	TGTGCCAGCAGTACGGGGACTGATGGCACAGATACGCAGTATTTT
TRBV9	-	-	TRBJ1-1	CASSVASLNTEAFF	TGTGCCAGCAGCGTAGCCAGCCTGAACACTGAAGCTTTCTTT
TRBV4-1	TRBD1	-	TRBJ1-4	CASSLGQGFSEKLFF	TGCGCCAGCAGCCTCGGACAGGGGTTTTCTGAAAAACTGTTTTTT
TRBV7-6	TRBD1	-	TRBJ1-1	CASSRGTGQALNTEAFF	TGTGCCAGCAGCCGCGGGACAGGGCAAGCTCTGAACACTGAAGCTTTCTTT
TRBV7-8	TRBD1	once	TRBJ1-2	CASSLAGQGVYGYTF	TGTGCCAGCAGCTTAGCGGGACAGGGGGTCTATGGCTACACCTTC
TRBV30	TRBD2	-	TRBJ2-1	CAWSGGRLNEQFF	TGTGCCTGGAGTGGCGGGAGATTGAATGAGCAGTTCTTC